Listed below are T cell receptor beta chains from one sample, sequenced in a study of blood T cell repertoires in COVID-19. Assay used: immunoSEQ multiplex PCR; TCRdb lists only in-frame clones, some missing. Found here are 150,000 or so clones, about four fifths of them singletons; the top ten hold approximately 8.4%. Source material: PBMCs or T cells enriched from blood (not recorded which). The receptors originated from a man aged 45-60 years who had recovered from COVID-19. Both conserved end residues are part of each CDR3. Each record gives: D gene, J gene, CDR3 length, V gene, clone size, CDR3 protein, CDR3 DNA. The D gene is left open where the match is weak. Only part of the rows carry a size: once, few, many, or a class if the clone is expanded.

D gene: .; J gene: TRBJ2-3; CDR3 length: 15; V gene: TRBV7-3; clone size: .; CDR3 protein: CASSLQGYLTDTQYF; CDR3 DNA: TGTGCCAGCAGCTTACAGGGGTATCTCACAGATACGCAGTATTTT
D gene: TRBD2; J gene: TRBJ2-7; CDR3 length: 16; V gene: TRBV7-2; clone size: .; CDR3 protein: CASSLFGTSGGDEQYF; CDR3 DNA: TGTGCCAGCAGCTTATTCGGGACTAGCGGGGGGGACGAGCAGTACTTC
D gene: .; J gene: TRBJ1-1; CDR3 length: 11; V gene: TRBV5-6; clone size: .; CDR3 protein: CASSRGTEAFF; CDR3 DNA: TGTGCCAGCAGCCGAGGGACTGAAGCTTTCTTT
D gene: .; J gene: TRBJ2-1; CDR3 length: 15; V gene: TRBV7-2; clone size: .; CDR3 protein: CASSFQGRDFNEQFF; CDR3 DNA: TGTGCCAGCAGCTTTCAGGGACGGGACTTCAATGAGCAGTTCTTC
D gene: TRBD2; J gene: TRBJ2-2; CDR3 length: 17; V gene: TRBV5-1; clone size: .; CDR3 protein: CASSRTLLAGGSGELFF; CDR3 DNA: TGCGCCAGCAGCCGCACCCTACTAGCGGGGGGGTCCGGGGAGCTGTTTTTT
D gene: TRBD1; J gene: TRBJ1-3; CDR3 length: 14; V gene: TRBV7-9; clone size: .; CDR3 protein: CASSPDRAGNTIYF; CDR3 DNA: TGTGCCAGCAGTCCGGACAGGGCTGGAAACACCATATATTTT
D gene: TRBD2; J gene: TRBJ2-5; CDR3 length: 18; V gene: TRBV30; clone size: .; CDR3 protein: CAWSSLDRLAGARETQYF; CDR3 DNA: TGTGCCTGGAGTTCCCTCGACCGACTAGCGGGGGCCCGGGAGACCCAGTACTTC
D gene: .; J gene: TRBJ2-7; CDR3 length: 15; V gene: TRBV4-3; clone size: .; CDR3 protein: CASSLFRAGAYEQYF; CDR3 DNA: TGCGCCAGCAGCCTCTTCCGGGCAGGGGCCTACGAGCAGTACTTC
D gene: .; J gene: TRBJ2-1; CDR3 length: 15; V gene: TRBV5-5; clone size: .; CDR3 protein: CASSFATSSYNEQFF; CDR3 DNA: TGTGCCAGCAGCTTTGCGACAAGCTCCTACAATGAGCAGTTCTTC
D gene: TRBD2; J gene: TRBJ2-3; CDR3 length: 16; V gene: TRBV7-2; clone size: many; CDR3 protein: CASSIRLAGGRDTQYF; CDR3 DNA: TGTGCCAGCAGCATACGACTAGCGGGGGGCCGAGATACGCAGTATTTT
D gene: .; J gene: TRBJ2-1; CDR3 length: 10; V gene: TRBV9; clone size: .; CDR3 protein: CASSGDTQFF; CDR3 DNA: TGTGCCAGCAGTGGGGACACGCAGTTCTTC
D gene: .; J gene: TRBJ1-4; CDR3 length: 13; V gene: TRBV19; clone size: .; CDR3 protein: CASSIDRQGQLFF; CDR3 DNA: TGTGCCAGTAGTATAGACCGCCAGGGCCAACTGTTTTTT
D gene: TRBD1; J gene: TRBJ2-5; CDR3 length: 13; V gene: TRBV24-1; clone size: .; CDR3 protein: CAIQGDHQETQYF; CDR3 DNA: TGTGCCATTCAGGGGGACCACCAAGAGACCCAGTACTTC
D gene: .; J gene: TRBJ1-4; CDR3 length: 15; V gene: TRBV28; clone size: few; CDR3 protein: CASGPYREGGEKLFF; CDR3 DNA: TGTGCCAGCGGGCCTTACAGAGAAGGGGGTGAAAAACTGTTTTTT